Following are 6 T cell receptor beta chains from one sample sequenced in a study of blood T cell repertoires in COVID-19. Method: immunoSEQ multiplex PCR; TCRdb's copy keeps in-frame clones and lacks some. The data show 120,000 to 150,000 clones, with roughly 87% seen just once and less than 0.95% held by the top ten. Sequences were obtained from peripheral blood. The receptors were sampled from a woman aged 45 to 65 with acute or convalescent COVID-19.

The chain uses TRBV5-1 and TRBJ1-2, with TRBD1 matching over 8 bases. The CDR3 runs to 18 residues. V trimming: 3 bases; J trimming: 1 base; junction bases outside the gene matches: 14. Germline values: CDR1 SGHRS, CDR2 YFSETQ. This CDR3 is CASSSPGTGFGGNYGYTF. The CDR3 DNA reads as TGCGCCAGCAGCTCCCCCGGGACAGGCTTTGGGGGTAACTATGGCTACACCTTC.

The J gene is TRBJ1-2, the V gene TRBV19; D is unclear. Germline assignment: CDR1 LNHDA and CDR2 SQIVND (reference sequence). Trimming left V 3 bases short and J 5 bases short, with 10 bases between. This CDR3 has 13 amino acids. CDR3 in amino acids: CASSIGGIYGYTF. The CDR3 bases are TGTGCCAGTAGTATCGGCGGGATTTATGGCTACACCTTC.

In its sample, this clone was seen a few times. The chain uses TRBV27 and TRBJ1-5, with 8 bases aligning to TRBD1. This CDR3 has 16 amino acids. Germline-derived CDR1 and CDR2 are MNHEY and SMNVEV (reference sequence). The J segment lost 7 bases and the V segment lost 8 bases, leaving 16 bases of the junction unmatched. The CDR3 sequence is CASGPTPQGARQPQHF. The CDR3 nucleotides are TGTGCCAGCGGACCAACACCCCAGGGGGCCCGGCAGCCCCAGCATTTT.

This chain uses TRBV5-1 with TRBJ2-7; TRBD1 matches 9 bases. Germline V CDR1 and CDR2: SGHRS, YFSETQ. V was clipped by 5 bases and J by 2 bases; unmatched bases: 5. The CDR3 runs 14 residues. The CDR3 nucleotides are TGCGCCAGCAGACGGACAGGGGTTACCTACGAGCAGTACTTC. Translating it yields CASRRTGVTYEQYF.

The gene calls are TRBV9 and TRBJ1-5, with a possible D match to TRBD1 (5 bases). V was cut by 6 bases and J by 1 base, with 17 bases left in between. Germline CDR1 reads SGDLS; CDR2 reads YYNGEE. The CDR3 extends over 16 amino acids. CDR3 DNA sequence: TGTGCCAGCACCCTCATTGGGGGGGGGAGCAATCAGCCCCAGCATTTT. Translating gives CASTLIGGGSNQPQHF.

This chain joins TRBV30 and TRBJ1-1; no clear D gene. V gave up 5 bases and J gave up 5 bases, with 15 bases separating them. The CDR3 has 13 amino acids. In germline, CDR1 is GTSNPN, CDR2 SVGIG (reference sequence). The CDR3: CAWERGFVTEAFF. The DNA of the CDR3 is TGTGCCTGGGAACGGGGTTTTGTGACTGAAGCTTTCTTT. The full variable domain, its missing parts supplied by reference TRBV30 and TRBJ1-1, is SQTIHQWPATLVQPVGSPLSLECTVEGTSNPNLYWYRQAAGRGLQLLFYSVGIGQISSEVPQNLSASRPQDRQFILSSKKLLLSDSGFYLCAWERGFVTEAFFGQGTRLTVV.